This record covers a single T cell receptor (beta chain). This entry is derived from a study of blood T cell repertoires in COVID-19. About the research overall: T cells, B-cell-depleted T cells, or PBMCs provided the cDNA or gDNA that served as material.

Sequencing used immunoSEQ multiplex PCR; TCRdb keeps in-frame clones, though not all of them. The sample includes tens of thousands of clones, around 86% of them seen just once. Germline-derived CDR1 and CDR2 are LNHDA and SQIVND (reference sequence). V was pared by 7 bases and J by 5 bases, with 3 bases of the junction left unmatched. This CDR3 spans 13 amino acids. This TCR was recovered from a woman older than 75 with acute or convalescent COVID-19. Specimen: peripheral blood. This rearrangement joins TRBV19 to TRBJ2-1, with 9 bases lining up with TRBD2. CDR3 DNA sequence: TGTGCCAGTATGGGACTAGCCCACAATGAGCAGTTCTTC. It encodes CASMGLAHNEQFF.